This T cell receptor beta chain was sequenced for a study of shared clonotypes between healthy human individuals. Study-level results: Expectations were that clonotype sharing among donors would be affected by sequencing depth. Estimated richness was generally greater in naive than memory subsets.

TCRdb's copy holds only in-frame clones and misses some; the assay was immunoSEQ multiplex PCR. The sample consists of about 820,000 clones, more than 85% of them appearing once. Cells designated naive CD8 were CD45RO-negative and were positively selected for CCR7, with terminally differentiated effector memory CD45RA+ cells excluded. The CDR3 is made up of 17 amino acids. CDR1 SGHDN and CDR2 FVKESK come from the germline V gene. Germline trimming cut 4 bases from V and 1 base from J; bases unmatched to any gene: 13. A remark on this clone: Antigen unknown.

The J gene is TRBJ2-7, the V gene TRBV14; the match to TRBD1 covers 7 bases. This clonotype was sampled from a man aged 25-40 years in good health. Sequencing was performed on naive CD8+ T cells sorted from blood. The CDR3 sequence is CASSPLWSRTGSYEQYF. CDR3 coding DNA: TGTGCCAGCAGCCCGCTCTGGTCACGGACAGGATCCTACGAGCAGTACTTC.